Presented here are 17 T cell receptor beta chains from one specimen sequenced in a study of CD8+ T cells in alopecia areata. Following RNA extraction, reverse transcription yielded cDNA that acted as the sequencing template. Clones were read by immunoSEQ multiplex PCR, and TCRdb kept only the in-frame ones, dropping some. The repertoire includes over 200,000 clones, about 60% of them detected once, and around 0.46% sits in the top ten. Sequences were derived from CD4+ T cells sorted from blood, sampled at week 0. The receptor source for this set is a human donor with alopecia areata.

The chain employs TRBV4-1 and TRBJ2-3; 9 nucleotides line up with TRBD2. CDR3 size: 15 residues. V shed 4 bases and J 3 bases; nucleotides not matched to a gene: 5. Germline V gene data show CDR1 as MGHRA and CDR2 as YSYEKL. In DNA, the CDR3 is TGCGCCAGCAGCCGGACGGGACTAGCTACAGATACGCAGTATTTT. Residues: CASSRTGLATDTQYF.

The J gene is TRBJ2-1, the V gene TRBV6-1; D uncertain. The CDR3 runs 13 residues. V was clipped by 1 base and J by 6 bases, with 7 bases between them. CDR1 and CDR2 (germline): MNHNS, SASEGT. The CDR3 nucleotides are TGTGCCAGCAGTGAAGAATTCGTCAATGAGCAGTTCTTC. It translates to CASSEEFVNEQFF.

This chain connects TRBV7-6 to TRBJ1-6; D perhaps matches TRBD1 (5 bases). V lost 3 bases and J lost 5, with 14 bases in between. The CDR3 runs 16 residues. Germline CDR1 and CDR2: SGHVS and FNYEAQ. The CDR3 sequence: CASSFGGTVNNSPLHF. CDR3 DNA sequence: TGTGCCAGCAGCTTCGGGGGGACCGTAAATAATTCACCCCTCCACTTT.

J is TRBJ2-1 and V is TRBV23-1; 11 positions agree with TRBD2. TRBV23-1 is an ORF, and what it does is uncertain. The CDR3 contains 14 residues. V was clipped by 6 bases and J by 8 bases; unmatched bases: 6. Here the CDR3 DNA reads TGCGCCAGCAGGACTAGCGGGACTCGTCATGAGCAGTTCTTC. It translates to CASRTSGTRHEQFF.

This clone came up a few times. The V gene is TRBV29-1, the J gene TRBJ2-1; 15 bases map to TRBD2. There are 15 residues in the CDR3. V was clipped by 5 bases and J by 6 bases; unmatched bases: 5. The germline V gene has CDR1 SQVTM and CDR2 ANQGSEA. CDR3 nucleotides: TGCAGCGTTCCCGGGACTAGCGGGGGGCCCAATGAGCAGTTCTTC. This gives the protein CSVPGTSGGPNEQFF.

CDR3 sequence (DNA): TGTGCCTGGAGTATGGGACTCAACTACGAGCAGTACTTC. This encodes CAWSMGLNYEQYF. The chain combines TRBV30 with TRBJ2-7; possible D gene TRBD2, 6 bases. The CDR3 has 13 residues. Between the trimmed V and J ends, which lost 2 bases and 3 bases, there was a span of 11 bases. The germline V gene has CDR1 GTSNPN and CDR2 SVGIG (reference sequence).

This clone was seen just once. This chain connects TRBV7-9 to TRBJ1-6; D may be TRBD1 (5 bases). V lost 6 bases and J lost 5, with 11 bases in between. Germline V gene lookup returns CDR1 SEHNR and CDR2 FQNEAQ (reference sequence). This CDR3 is built from 14 residues. The CDR3 DNA sequence: TGTGCCAGCAGAGCGACAGCCGATAATTCACCCCTCCACTTT. Translation gives CASRATADNSPLHF.

This chain uses TRBV4-1 with TRBJ1-2, with 7 bases identical to TRBD1. The V and J ends lost 4 bases and 1 base, in that order; junction bases with no gene match: 3. Germline V gene data show CDR1 as MGHRA and CDR2 as YSYEKL. The CDR3 contains 14 residues. The CDR3 loop is CASSLRQGNYGYTF. DNA of the CDR3: TGCGCCAGCAGCCTCAGACAGGGTAACTATGGCTACACCTTC.

The sample holds a few counts of this clone. The chain is built from TRBV27 and TRBJ2-2; 15 nucleotides align to TRBD2. The CDR3 runs 17 residues. Looked up from germline, CDR1 is MNHEY and CDR2 is SMNVEV (reference sequence). V dropped 3 bases and J dropped 7; count of bases not matched to a gene: 6. The CDR3 region is CASSFLGLAGGIGELFF. DNA of the CDR3: TGTGCCAGCAGTTTCCTGGGACTAGCGGGAGGCATCGGGGAGCTGTTTTTT.

The V and J genes are TRBV4-1 and TRBJ2-1; 9 bases match TRBD2. V trimming: 0 bases; J trimming: 5 bases; junction bases outside the gene matches: 8. The length of the CDR3 is 17 residues. CDR1 is MGHRA and CDR2 is YSYEKL in the germline V gene. The CDR3 is CASSQDRAGGPNNEQFF. The CDR3 DNA sequence: TGCGCCAGCAGCCAAGATCGGGCGGGGGGGCCTAACAATGAGCAGTTCTTC.

CDR3 bases: TGTGCCAGCAGCCCGGGGGCCGGGGAGACCCAGTACTTC. Translating it yields CASSPGAGETQYF. This chain joins TRBV4-2 and TRBJ2-5; either TRBD1 or TRBD2 may fit D (6 bases each). Trimming left V 4 bases short and J 5 bases short, with 11 bases between. Per germline, CDR1 LGHNA and CDR2 YNFKEQ. The CDR3 consists of 13 residues.

The chain is built from TRBV7-2 and TRBJ1-5; D gene ambiguous. The V end was cut by 0 bases, the J end by 7 bases, with 13 bases between. The V gene's germline CDR1 is SGHTA and CDR2 FQGNSA. CDR3 length: 15 amino acids. The CDR3 spells CASSLATTPRQPQHF. CDR3 DNA sequence: TGTGCCAGCAGCTTAGCGACCACCCCCAGGCAGCCCCAGCATTTT.

The chain links TRBV19 to TRBJ2-7; D gene uncertain. CDR1 and CDR2 from the germline V gene are LNHDA and SQIVND (reference sequence). Trimming took off 6 bases at V and 4 bases at J, with 7 bases between the two ends. The CDR3 sequence is 11 residues long. The CDR3 nucleotides are TGTGCCAGTAGCGACGGGTACGAGCAGTACTTC. It translates to CASSDGYEQYF.

This clone was observed many times. The rearrangement links TRBV7-8 to TRBJ2-1, with D hard to call. Trimming took off 4 bases at V and 6 bases at J, with 13 bases between the two ends. The CDR3 is made up of 14 amino acids. Germline V gene lookup returns CDR1 SGHVS and CDR2 FQNEAQ. Written as DNA, the CDR3 is TGTGCCAGCAGCTATGGAAAGGGTAGCAATGAGCAGTTCTTC. Amino acids: CASSYGKGSNEQFF.

The genes are TRBV9 and TRBJ2-5; D is possibly TRBD1 or TRBD2 (5 bases each). The CDR3 sequence is 14 residues long. Germline-derived CDR1 and CDR2 are SGDLS and YYNGEE. Trimming took 1 base from V and 3 from J, leaving 10 bases between them. The CDR3 DNA is TGTGCCAGCAGCGTAAACGGGGCGGAAGAGACCCAGTACTTC. This translates into CASSVNGAEETQYF.

This chain connects TRBV18 to TRBJ1-5, with TRBD1 as a possible D gene (6 bases). With 3 bases removed from V and 7 bases from J, the gap between germline ends came to 13 bases. The CDR3 covers 14 residues. CDR1 KGHSH and CDR2 LQKENI come from the germline V gene. CDR3 coding DNA: TGTGCCAGCTCACCTGTACAGGGCGGGCAGCCCCAGCATTTT. The encoded protein is CASSPVQGGQPQHF.

Comments on this clone: Additional DNA sequences in this sample encode the identical CDR3. V usage is TRBV28 and J usage is TRBJ2-1; D unclear. The ends were cut back, 2 bases at V and 3 bases at J, with 2 bases in the middle. CDR3 length equals 12 residues. Germline-derived CDR1 and CDR2 are MDHEN and SYDVKM. CDR3 sequence: CASSLRYNEQFF. CDR3 nucleotides: TGTGCCAGCAGTTTACGCTACAATGAGCAGTTCTTC.